This T cell receptor (beta chain) was obtained from a study of T cell responses to AZD1222 COVID-19 vaccine. Comment on this clone: What it recognizes is unknown.

Notes on the study in general: The study sampled repertoires only after the peak T cell response. Seropositive at baseline were only 5 or 6 AZD1222 recipients. Among vaccine-associated CD4 TCRs, coverage spanned spike, with dominance at 160-218 and 743-854.

TCRdb's table, derived via immunoSEQ multiplex PCR, lists solely in-frame clones and lacks some. The top ten clones hold roughly 5% of a sample with about 94,000 clones, approximately 81% of them seen once. The sequencing used peripheral blood, collected 28 days after the second AZD1222 dose. This clonotype originated in an adult who received the AZD1222 COVID-19 vaccine.

CDR3 sequence reads: CASSLERRLNEKLFF. Here the CDR3 DNA reads TGTGCCAGCAGCTTAGAACGACGGCTTAATGAAAAACTGTTTTTT. The chain carries TRBV7-6 and TRBJ1-4; D call uncertain. This CDR3 is 15 amino acids long. The V end was cut by 1 base, the J end by 4 bases, with 10 bases between. The V gene's germline CDR1 is SGHVS and CDR2 FNYEAQ. Filled out from reference TRBV7-6 and TRBJ1-4, the complete variable domain reads GAGVSQSPRYKVTKRGQDVALRCDPISGHVSLYWYRQALGQGPEFLTYFNYEAQQDKSGLPNDRFSAERPEGSISTLTIQRTEQRDSAMYRCASSLERRLNEKLFFGSGTQLSVL.